The T cell receptor beta chain under discussion was sequenced for a study of cytomegalovirus exposure and HLA in healthy donors. CDR1 is SEHNR and CDR2 is FQNEAQ in the germline V gene (reference sequence). The CDR3 runs 15 residues. Details on this clone: Antigen: not known. Mismatch with germline at one junction end may stem from a read error.

Notes on the study in general: As was reported, the classifier diagnosed cytomegalovirus status with high specificity and sensitivity. Investigators reported 150 to 200 TCR beta chains as tied to cytomegalovirus.

Vbeta (60) and Jbeta (13) primers were used in the PCR. Repertoires were generated with immunoSEQ multiplex PCR, while TCRdb's copy carries only in-frame clones and drops some. The sample has 200,000 to 250,000 clones, under 70% seen once. The clonotype originates from a middle-aged man in good health and CMV-seropositive. Specimen: PBMCs. This chain links TRBV7-9 with TRBJ1-2, with 8 bases identical to TRBD1. The CDR3 region has the DNA TGTTCCAGCAGCTTGGGGCAGGGGGCCAACTATGGCTACACCTTC. It yields the protein CSSSLGQGANYGYTF. Looking up the rest from reference TRBV7-9 and TRBJ1-2 gives the full variable domain: DTGVSQNPRHKITKRGQNVTFRCDPISEHNRLYWYRQTLGQGPEFLTYFQNEAQLEKSRLLSDRFSAERPKGSFSTLEIQRTEQGDSAMYLCSSSLGQGANYGYTFGSGTRLTVV.